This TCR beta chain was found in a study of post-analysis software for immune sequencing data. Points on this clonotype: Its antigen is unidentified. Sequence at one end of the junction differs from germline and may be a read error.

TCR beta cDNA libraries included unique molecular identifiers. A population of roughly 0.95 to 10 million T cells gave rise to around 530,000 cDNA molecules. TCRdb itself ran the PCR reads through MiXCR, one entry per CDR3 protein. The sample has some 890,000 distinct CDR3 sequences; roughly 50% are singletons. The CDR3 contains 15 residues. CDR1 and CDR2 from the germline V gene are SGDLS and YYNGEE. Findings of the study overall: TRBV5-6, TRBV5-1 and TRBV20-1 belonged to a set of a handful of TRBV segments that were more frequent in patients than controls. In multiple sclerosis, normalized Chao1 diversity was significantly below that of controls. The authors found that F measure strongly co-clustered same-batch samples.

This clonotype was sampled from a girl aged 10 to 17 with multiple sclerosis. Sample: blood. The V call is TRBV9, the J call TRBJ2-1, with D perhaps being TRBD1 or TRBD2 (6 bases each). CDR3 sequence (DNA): TGTGCCAGCAGCCCCGGAGGGGGGCTCAACAATGGGCAGTTCTTC. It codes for CASSPGGGLNNGQFF.